This T cell receptor beta chain was sequenced for a study of Ad26.COV2.S vaccination and SARS-CoV-2 variants. Using immunoSEQ multiplex PCR, the repertoire was profiled, and TCRdb retains in-frame clones only, with some absent. The sample records about 680,000 clones, around 89% being singletons. This sample's treatment: around 19 received Ad26.COV2.S at low or high dose, single or two shots; about 5 received placebo; per-sample allocation not given. Samples came from day 63 after the first vaccine or placebo injection. Aged 18-55 years, donor was enrolled in Boston in 2020. The clonotype comes from a person aged 18 to 59 who received the Ad26.COV2.S COVID-19 vaccine or a placebo. The sample consisted of peripheral blood, taken in a trial of Ad26.COV2.S vaccine versus placebo.

The CDR3 is CASSLGDRTEQYF. CDR3 in DNA: TGTGCCAGCAGCTTGGGGGACCGAACCGAGCAGTACTTC. The gene calls are TRBV5-6 and TRBJ2-7, with D perhaps matching TRBD1 or TRBD2 (5 bases each). The CDR3 totals 13 residues. Trimming took 0 bases from V and 6 from J, leaving 10 bases between them. The germline gives CDR1 SGHDT, CDR2 YYEEEE.